The 18 T cell receptor beta chains presented below share a single source sample, sequenced in a study of T cell responses to AZD1222 COVID-19 vaccine. Measured with immunoSEQ multiplex PCR; TCRdb has only the in-frame clones, and not every one. The table lists about 160,000 clones, 93% of them singletons. Material: peripheral blood, obtained on day 0 of AZD1222 vaccination. These receptor sequences come from an adult in good health.

J is TRBJ1-1 and V is TRBV4-1; 7 positions agree with TRBD1. The CDR3 totals 15 residues. In germline, CDR1 is MGHRA, CDR2 YSYEKL. Trimming cost V 5 bases and J 5 bases; bases outside gene matches: 11. The CDR3 DNA is TGCGCCAGCAGCATGGGGTATCAGGGGGGAACTGAAGCTTTCTTT. Encoded protein: CASSMGYQGGTEAFF.

This chain links TRBV6-2 or TRBV6-3 with TRBJ1-5; D gene uncertain. The germline V gene encodes CDR1 MNHEY and CDR2 SVGEGT. V lost 0 bases and J 5 bases, leaving 5 bases between the germline ends. The CDR3 length is 13 residues. DNA of the CDR3: TGTGCCAGCAGTTACTCTACAGATCAGCCCCAGCATTTT. Translating it yields CASSYSTDQPQHF.

The chain recombines TRBV19 with TRBJ1-6; D is uncertain. The germline V and J ends were trimmed by 6 bases and 8 bases, with 20 bases remaining between them. Germline loops: CDR1 LNHDA, CDR2 SQIVND (reference sequence). The CDR3 extends over 16 amino acids. The CDR3 loop reads CASSFRVGGLDSPLHF. For the CDR3, the DNA is TGTGCCAGTAGCTTTCGAGTTGGTGGTTTGGATTCACCCCTCCACTTT.

The J gene is TRBJ1-2, the V gene TRBV18; D remains unclear. The CDR3 is 11 amino acids. Germline-derived CDR1 and CDR2 are KGHSH and LQKENI. The V gene lost 5 bases and the J gene lost 4 bases, with 5 bases spanning the gap. CDR3 DNA sequence: TGTGCCAGCTCAGACCCCTATGGCTACACCTTC. Amino acids: CASSDPYGYTF.

In this sample, this clone turned up many times. V usage is TRBV10-3 and J usage is TRBJ1-2; D not resolved. Germline CDR1 and CDR2: ENHRY and SYGVKD. Trimming removed 3 bases from V and 4 bases from J, with 18 bases in between. The length of the CDR3 is 16 residues. CDR3 residues: CAISDYQSAGLYGYTF. CDR3 sequence (DNA): TGTGCCATCAGTGATTATCAGTCCGCAGGTCTCTATGGCTACACCTTC.

The chain joins TRBV6-6 to TRBJ1-2; 10 bases match TRBD1. Per germline, CDR1 MNHNY and CDR2 SVGAGI (reference sequence). The V gene end was trimmed by 0 bases and the J gene end by 7 bases; junction bases not matched to a gene: 8. The CDR3 extends over 16 amino acids. CDR3 coding DNA: TGTGCCAGCAGTTACTCGAGACAGGGGGCGCATAGTGGCTACACCTTC. It yields the protein CASSYSRQGAHSGYTF.

The chain employs TRBV2 and TRBJ2-1, with 10 bases that match TRBD2. Germline V gene sequence: CDR1 SNHLY, CDR2 FYNNEI. The V segment lost 5 bases and the J segment 8 bases; nucleotides outside the gene matches: 6. The CDR3 has 14 amino acids. In DNA, the CDR3 is TGTGCCAGCAGTTCCGGGACTAGCGTGGATGAGCAGTTCTTC. Protein product: CASSSGTSVDEQFF.

V usage is TRBV6-5 and J usage is TRBJ2-7; tentatively, D is TRBD2 (5 bases). Per germline, CDR1 MNHEY and CDR2 SVGAGI. The CDR3 runs to 12 residues. The V end lost 10 bases, the J end lost 7 bases, and 17 bases lay between the germline ends. Here the CDR3 DNA reads TGTGCCACCGAGCGTAGGCCGGGGGAGCAGTACTTC. Encoded protein: CATERRPGEQYF.

The rearrangement links TRBV2 to TRBJ2-7; 7 bases are shared with TRBD1. The trim removed 4 bases at V and 9 bases at J, leaving 6 bases unmatched. This CDR3 spans 12 amino acids. Germline lookup yields CDR1 SNHLY and CDR2 FYNNEI. The CDR3 DNA follows: TGTGCCAGCAGTGGGGGGCGACAGGGGCAGTACTTC. Translated, it gives CASSGGRQGQYF.

The gene calls are TRBV18 and TRBJ1-4; D is ambiguous. The CDR3 loop spans 18 amino acids. Trimming took 6 bases from V and 2 from J, leaving 22 bases between them. Germline V gene data show CDR1 as KGHSH and CDR2 as LQKENI. Here the CDR3 DNA reads TGTGCCAGCTCTCGCCCGTTTGGCCCGCGCAAGACTAATGAAAAACTGTTTTTT. As protein: CASSRPFGPRKTNEKLFF.

The chain combines TRBV28 with TRBJ1-6; a possible D gene is TRBD1 (6 bases). Trimming took off 6 bases at V and 10 bases at J, with 16 bases between the two ends. Germline V gene lookup returns CDR1 MDHEN and CDR2 SYDVKM. The CDR3 has 14 amino acids. The CDR3 spells CASSLGGIGSPLHF. The DNA for the CDR3 is TGTGCCAGCAGCCTAGGGGGAATCGGATCACCCCTCCACTTT. The variable domain in full, completed from reference TRBV28 and TRBJ1-6, reads DVKVTQSSRYLVKRTGEKVFLECVQDMDHENMFWYRQDPGLGLRLIYFSYDVKMKEKGDIPEGYSVSREKKERFSLILESASTNQTSMYLCASSLGGIGSPLHFGNGTRLTVT.

DNA for the CDR3: TGTGCCAGCAAGGCGACAGACGAAGCTTTCTTT. Its translation: CASKATDEAFF. The J gene is TRBJ1-1, the V gene TRBV7-9; D perhaps matches TRBD1 (5 bases). Trimming left V 7 bases short and J 8 bases short, with 11 bases between. CDR1 is SEHNR, CDR2 FQNEAQ, per germline (reference sequence). There are 11 residues in the CDR3.

V and J are TRBV10-3 and TRBJ1-1; D may be TRBD1 (6 bases). The CDR3 consists of 14 residues. Germline V lookup: CDR1 ENHRY, CDR2 SYGVKD. Trimming left V 6 bases short and J 6 bases short, with 17 bases between. The CDR3: CAIRGGSGLPEAFF. The CDR3 DNA is TGTGCCATCAGAGGGGGAAGTGGGCTGCCTGAAGCTTTCTTT.

The genes are TRBV6-5 and TRBJ2-3, with 9 bases aligning to TRBD2. Germline CDR1 reads MNHEY; CDR2 reads SVGAGI. This CDR3 region has 15 residues. The trim removed 6 bases at V and 2 bases at J, leaving 6 bases unmatched. CDR3 sequence: CASRARLAATDTQYF. The CDR3 nucleotides read TGTGCCAGCAGAGCTCGACTAGCGGCCACAGATACGCAGTATTTT.

The chain combines TRBV27 with TRBJ1-6; a weak D match, TRBD1 (5 bases). Germline loops: CDR1 MNHEY, CDR2 SMNVEV (reference sequence). The CDR3 loop spans 16 amino acids. V was trimmed by 4 bases and J by 0 bases, leaving 10 bases between them. The CDR3: CASSSRGGSYNSPLHF. The CDR3 DNA sequence: TGTGCCAGCAGTTCAAGGGGTGGCTCCTATAATTCACCCCTCCACTTT.

The chain combines TRBV30 with TRBJ1-6; 8 bases are a match to TRBD1. Germline V CDR1 and CDR2: GTSNPN, SVGIG (reference sequence). There are 16 residues in the CDR3. The V segment lost 2 bases and the J segment 9 bases; nucleotides outside the gene matches: 12. As DNA, the CDR3 is TGTGCCTGGAGTCCCCGGGGCAGGGGGCGGGGTTCACCCCTCCACTTT. Translating it yields CAWSPRGRGRGSPLHF.

This chain uses TRBV2 with TRBJ2-1, with TRBD2 matching over 7 bases. The CDR3 runs 14 residues. V was pared by 7 bases and J by 12 bases, with 15 bases of the junction left unmatched. Germline V gives CDR1 SNHLY, CDR2 FYNNEI. CDR3 sequence: CASNLPPRTGGQFF. Written as DNA, the CDR3 is TGTGCCAGCAACCTCCCCCCCCGCACGGGGGGGCAGTTCTTC.

This chain connects TRBV29-1 to TRBJ2-4; 9 nucleotides line up with TRBD2. V lost 6 bases and J lost 5; bases outside the gene matches: 8. The CDR3 sequence is 14 residues long. CDR1 SQVTM and CDR2 ANQGSEA come from the germline V gene. CDR3 sequence reads: CSVGLTSGENIQYF. The CDR3 nucleotides read TGCAGCGTCGGTTTGACTAGCGGTGAAAACATTCAGTACTTC. The full variable domain, rest sourced from reference TRBV29-1 and TRBJ2-4, is SAVISQKPSRDICQRGTSLTIQCQVDSQVTMMFWYRQQPGQSLTLIATANQGSEATYESGFVIDKFPISRPNLTFSTLTVSNMSPEDSSIYLCSVGLTSGENIQYFGAGTRLSVL.